This TCR beta chain was recorded in a study of blood T cell repertoires in COVID-19. The repertoire was sequenced with immunoSEQ multiplex PCR; TCRdb's copy has only in-frame clones and lacks some. The data show around 320,000 clones, approximately 90% seen once. The germline V gene has CDR1 SGHTA and CDR2 FQGNSA. The CDR3 runs 14 residues. V gave up 2 bases and J gave up 0 bases, with 7 bases separating them. The sequenced sample consisted of PBMCs or T cells enriched from blood (not recorded which). The J gene is TRBJ1-2, the V gene TRBV7-2, with D uncertain. The receptor's source is a woman in her 30s who had been exposed to COVID-19. In DNA, the CDR3 is TGTGCCAGCAGCTTAAACACAGCTAACTATGGCTACACCTTC. Protein product: CASSLNTANYGYTF.